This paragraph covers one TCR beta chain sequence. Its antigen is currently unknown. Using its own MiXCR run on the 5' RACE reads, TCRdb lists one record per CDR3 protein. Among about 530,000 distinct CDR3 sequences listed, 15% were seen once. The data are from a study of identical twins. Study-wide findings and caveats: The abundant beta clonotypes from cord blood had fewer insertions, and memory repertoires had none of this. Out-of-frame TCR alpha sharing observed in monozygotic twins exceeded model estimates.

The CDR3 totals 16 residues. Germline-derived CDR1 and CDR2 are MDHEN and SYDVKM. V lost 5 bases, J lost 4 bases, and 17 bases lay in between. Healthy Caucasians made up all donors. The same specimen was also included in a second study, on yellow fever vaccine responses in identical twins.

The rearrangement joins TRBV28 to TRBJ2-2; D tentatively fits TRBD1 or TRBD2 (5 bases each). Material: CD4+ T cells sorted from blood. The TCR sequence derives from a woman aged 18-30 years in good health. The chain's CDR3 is CASSVPGRGRTGELFF. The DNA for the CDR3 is TGTGCCAGCAGTGTGCCGGGTAGGGGACGCACCGGGGAGCTGTTTTTT.